Listed below are T cell receptor beta chains from one sample, sequenced in a study of blood T cell repertoires in COVID-19. TCRdb keeps only in-frame clones here, not all; method: immunoSEQ multiplex PCR. The repertoire holds about 110,000 clones, just over 75% seen once, with 3% to 4% in the top ten. Sequencing was carried out using peripheral blood. These receptors all come from a woman at least 80 years old with acute or convalescent COVID-19. The CDR3 runs from the conserved cysteine through the conserved F or W. D genes are given only for firm matches. Rows may omit the clone size; those that give it use once, few, many or a size class.

size	length	V	J	D	CDR3	DNA
many	12	TRBV4-1	TRBJ2-5	-	CASSQGISPQYF	TGCGCCAGCAGCCAAGGAATTAGTCCCCAATACTTC
-	12	TRBV29-1	TRBJ2-5	TRBD1	CSVGQVKETQYF	TGCAGCGTCGGACAGGTAAAAGAGACCCAGTACTTC
once	13	TRBV6-6	TRBJ2-7	-	CASSPRREYEQYF	TGTGCCAGCAGCCCCCGGAGGGAGTACGAGCAGTACTTC
few	15	TRBV3-1/TRBV3-2	TRBJ2-7	TRBD1	CASSLGGLSSYEQYF	TGTGCCAGCAGTCTAGGGGGCCTAAGCTCCTACGAGCAGTACTTC
-	13	TRBV27	TRBJ2-7	TRBD1	CASSFGQAREQYF	TGTGCCAGCAGTTTTGGACAGGCGCGCGAGCAGTACTTC
-	14	TRBV27	TRBJ1-4	-	CASSLGGMGEKLFF	TGTGCCAGCAGTTTGGGGGGAATGGGCGAAAAACTGTTTTTT
-	14	TRBV27	TRBJ2-7	TRBD2	CASSFWRENGEQYF	TGTGCCAGCAGTTTCTGGCGGGAGAACGGCGAGCAGTACTTC
-	14	TRBV6-5	TRBJ2-7	TRBD1	CASSQGQGALEQYF	TGTGCCAGCAGCCAGGGGCAGGGGGCGCTCGAGCAGTACTTC
-	14	TRBV14	TRBJ1-2	-	CASSQGGAFYGYTF	TGTGCCAGCAGCCAAGGCGGGGCTTTCTATGGCTACACCTTC
-	13	TRBV7-2	TRBJ1-2	-	CASSSVGNYGYTF	TGTGCCAGCAGCTCCGTCGGTAACTATGGCTACACCTTC
-	17	TRBV5-5	TRBJ1-4	TRBD1	CASSLAGTVATNEKLFF	TGTGCCAGCAGCTTGGCCGGGACAGTTGCAACTAATGAAAAACTGTTTTTT
-	15	TRBV19	TRBJ1-5	-	CASTHTGVVNQPQHF	TGTGCCAGTACCCATACGGGGGTTGTTAATCAGCCCCAGCATTTT